The present T cell receptor (beta chain) was sequenced within a study of blood T cell repertoires in COVID-19 (dated by TCRdb to the early 2020s). Study-level background: Samples covering the acute and convalescent phases of COVID-19 were provided by collaborators in the United States, Italy and Spain. The prospective study material was composed of cDNA or gDNA derived from T cells, B-cell-depleted T cells, or PBMCs. Subjects who had been exposed to COVID-19, were actively infected with it, or had recovered from it provided the deeply sampled blood TCRbeta repertoires that made up the dataset. The repertoires were released in a freely available public database intended as a resource for research on the immune response to SARS-CoV-2. The samples were drawn from two sources: the first 160 participants of the ongoing ImmuneRACE study, and 1,000 to 1,500 subjects contributed by 6 global collaborators. The sample metadata nearly always contained a de-identified subject ID, COVID-19 status, age in years and sex. Where HLA class I and class II types were available, the types were taken from metadata supplied by the sample provider, not from assay-based typing. The research as a whole found: The quantity of clinical and demographic metadata differed by source and by participant and was supplied without curation.

The CDR3 measures 14 amino acids from cysteine to phenylalanine. Just CDR3 DNA is preserved here, 42 bases in frame from base 1. V is pared back by 0 bases and J by 2 bases, with 7 bases lying between the germline termini. The germline V gene specifies SGDLS as CDR1 and YYNGEE as CDR2. On this clone itself: What antigen it recognizes has not been identified. Base qualities were left out, and no much larger clone turns up one base away. Different DNA sequences within this sample yield the same CDR3.

TCRbeta CDR3 regions were amplified from genomic DNA using the immunoSEQ Assay, a bias-controlled multiplex PCR. For the original study's pipeline: The number of nucleated cells in each sample was estimated from the amplification of reference gene primers within the assay. To quantify the absolute abundance of each unique TCRbeta CDR3 rearrangement, sequence reads were collapsed and filtered. For each sample, productive Simpson clonality was calculated as the square root of Simpson's diversity index over productive rearrangements. In TCRdb, the immuneACCESS table is reduced to in-frame sequences with V and J assigned. These tables do not hold every clone; where another copy was compared, an unresolved V gene accounts for under half, and the others remain unexplained. That table gives V, J and clone size, and the DNA gave D and trimming. This sample lists 150,000 to 200,000 clones; more than 75% were detected once. The ten largest clones take up 18% of the sample.

One collaborating source in Seattle enrolled patients during active infection and followed them longitudinally through the course of disease. The collaborating institutions used their own protocols to collect whole blood in K2EDTA tubes. Collaborator samples were shipped for TCRbeta analysis as frozen whole blood, isolated PBMCs, or DNA extracted from either sample type. The sequenced sample was peripheral blood. The sequence is built from TRBV9 and TRBJ2-3; tentative D gene TRBD1, with 6 bases matching. The TCR comes from a person aged 70 to 85 with COVID-19, enrolled during active disease. The DNA is TGTGCCAGCAGCGTAGTGGGGGCCACAGATACGCAGTATTTT. Its translation is CASSVVGATDTQYF.